This T cell receptor (beta chain) emerged from a study of Graves' ophthalmopathy and Graves' hyperthyroidism. The authors amplified TCR beta CDR3 regions from RNA transcripts. HTBI-primed RT-PCR formed the first round, and a multiplex PCR formed the second. In TCRdb, the multiplex PCR reads were re-called with MiXCR into one record per CDR3 protein. The sample includes around 1.1 million distinct CDR3 sequences, roughly two fifths of them seen just once. There are 17 residues in the CDR3. Germline V lookup: CDR1 LGHNA, CDR2 YNFKEQ. V trimming: 2 bases; J trimming: 1 base; junction bases outside the gene matches: 7.

This receptor was taken from an adult man with Graves' hyperthyroidism. The sequenced sample consisted of peripheral blood or thyroid tissue (not recorded which). The V gene is TRBV4-2, the J gene TRBJ2-5; TRBD2 agrees at 10 bases. CDR3 nucleotides: TGTGCCAGCAGCCAAACCGGGACTAGCGTAGTCCAAGAGACCCAGTACTTC. The encoded protein is CASSQTGTSVVQETQYF.